In its sample, the clone carrying this TCR beta chain was seen many times. The CDR3 consists of 15 residues. CDR1 is SGHTA, CDR2 FQGTGA, per germline. Losses at the gene ends were 4 bases for V and 0 bases for J; bases not matched to a gene: 2. This sample is drawn from a study of T cells in Graves' hyperthyroidism and ophthalmopathy. Study at large: Peripheral blood was obtained at initial diagnosis, preceding any treatment.

The TCR beta CDR3 regions underwent amplification using RNA transcripts as the source. First-round RT-PCR targeting the TCR CDR3 was performed with the HTBI primer set. TCRdb recomputed calls from the multiplex PCR reads with MiXCR, one row per CDR3 protein. The table lists 250,000 to 300,000 distinct CDR3 sequences, roughly 18% of them singletons. The origin of this receptor is a man in his forties or fifties with Graves' ophthalmopathy. The sequenced material came from blood. V gene TRBV7-3 combines with J gene TRBJ2-1; TRBD2 agrees at 8 bases. CDR3 sequence reads: CASSSTSGSYNEQFF. The CDR3 DNA reads as TGTGCCAGCAGCTCAACTAGCGGCTCCTACAATGAGCAGTTCTTC.